Listed below are T cell receptor beta chains from one sample, sequenced in a study of T cells in Graves' hyperthyroidism and ophthalmopathy. TCRdb redid the calling of the multiplex PCR reads with MiXCR, one entry per CDR3 protein. The sample has fewer than 350,000 distinct CDR3 sequences, about an eighth seen once. Sequenced material: blood. The receptors derive from a woman younger than 45 with Graves' hyperthyroidism that later progressed to Graves' ophthalmopathy. Both conserved end residues are trimmed from each CDR3.

J | V | CDR3
TRBJ1-1 | TRBV13 | ASSLGALMNTEAF
TRBJ2-7 | TRBV28 | ATRGDVRHEQY
TRBJ2-1 | TRBV28 | ASSSRTSGRGYYEQF
TRBJ1-6 | TRBV7-6 | ASSLTQLNSPLH
TRBJ2-7 | TRBV28 | ASKGRGGTYEQY
TRBJ2-3 | TRBV27 | ASRFGPGNTQY
TRBJ1-1 | TRBV7-2 | ASSLVGTGANTEAF
TRBJ2-5 | TRBV4-2 | ASSQEASGLETQY
TRBJ2-7 | TRBV10-3 | AISQEGAGYEQY
TRBJ2-7 | TRBV2 | ASSVNEQY
TRBJ2-1 | TRBV20-1 | SARISGRTSYNEQF
TRBJ2-6 | TRBV7-9 | ASSSARPAPTSGRAPGANVLT
TRBJ2-3 | TRBV6-2/TRBV6-3 | ACSLVGTHPDTQY
TRBJ2-1 | TRBV19 | ASSIVTSGNEQF
TRBJ2-5 | TRBV7-9 | ASSSAGTSGETQY
TRBJ2-7 | TRBV6-2/TRBV6-3 | ASSRPSYEQY
TRBJ1-6 | TRBV12-3/TRBV12-4 | ASSPYGASPLH
TRBJ2-1 | TRBV12-3/TRBV12-4 | ASSSGLAGGHEQF
TRBJ1-4 | TRBV25-1 | ASSDSRRINEKLF
TRBJ2-3 | TRBV20-1 | SARPTTTDTQY
TRBJ2-2 | TRBV4-1 | ASSQETSFTGELF
TRBJ2-3 | TRBV7-2 | ASSLQGNADTQY
TRBJ2-1 | TRBV19 | ASSIGPLTGEQF
TRBJ2-7 | TRBV27 | ASSSYGDRGREQY
TRBJ2-1 | TRBV7-3 | ASSSQTSGASGEQF
TRBJ2-3 | TRBV5-1 | ASSYRRSTSTDTQY
TRBJ2-7 | TRBV7-2 | ASSRTSGTPPEQY
TRBJ2-2 | TRBV20-1 | SARSREDATGELF
TRBJ2-3 | TRBV3-1 | ASSLLTGVTDTQY
TRBJ1-1 | TRBV24-1 | ATSGRVDTEAF
TRBJ2-1 | TRBV20-1 | SQDWQNEQF
TRBJ2-3 | TRBV6-2/TRBV6-3 | ASTDPSGTSGPPTTDTQY
TRBJ2-7 | TRBV6-5 | ASSYLAGAYEQY
TRBJ2-5 | TRBV5-1 | ASKGQGTQETQY
TRBJ1-1 | TRBV18 | ASSPRLGDTEAF
TRBJ2-3 | TRBV5-6 | ASSLRGTDTQY
TRBJ1-1 | TRBV18 | ASSPQDSEAF
TRBJ2-1 | TRBV18 | ASSLGLVADNEQF
TRBJ2-3 | TRBV7-9 | ASSLVKGRADTQY
TRBJ2-7 | TRBV20-1 | SARDGTSGSFMGEQY